A single sample gave rise to the 31 T cell receptor beta chains below, sequenced in a study of T cell responses to AZD1222 COVID-19 vaccine. Generated by immunoSEQ multiplex PCR, the TCRdb table keeps only in-frame clones and is missing some. Found here are about 100,000 clones, approximately 96% of them singletons; the top ten hold about 2.2%. This sample comprised peripheral blood, obtained on day 0 of AZD1222 vaccination. The origin of the receptors is an adult in good health.

Only one count was recorded for this clone. V gene TRBV12-3 or TRBV12-4 combines with J gene TRBJ2-1; 8 bases agree with TRBD1. The CDR3 sequence is 13 residues long. V trimming: 10 bases; J trimming: 6 bases; junction bases outside the gene matches: 8. The CDR3 DNA sequence: TGTGCCACCGCCCAAGGACAGGGCAATGAGCAGTTCTTC. It codes for CATAQGQGNEQFF.

The chain uses TRBV29-1 and TRBJ1-4; 10 bases map to TRBD1. The CDR3 totals 14 residues. The trim removed 6 bases at V and 7 bases at J, leaving 8 bases unmatched. In germline, CDR1 is SQVTM, CDR2 ANQGSEA. CDR3 protein: CSVGKTGGGEKLFF. The CDR3 region has the DNA TGCAGCGTCGGAAAGACAGGGGGCGGTGAAAAACTGTTTTTT.

This clone was observed once. V is TRBV14 and J is TRBJ1-1; 8 bases line up with TRBD1. J was trimmed by 5 bases and V by 3 bases; bases with no gene match: 11. The CDR3 sequence is 16 residues long. Germline assignment: CDR1 SGHDN and CDR2 FVKESK. This CDR3 reads CASSHPGTGGRTEAFF. The CDR3 DNA sequence: TGTGCCAGCAGCCATCCCGGGACAGGTGGGAGGACTGAAGCTTTCTTT.

The DNA of the CDR3 is TGTGCCAGCAGCAAAGCTCGATGTACAGATACGCAGTATTTT. Amino acids: CASSKARCTDTQYF. This rearrangement joins TRBV21-1 to TRBJ2-3. TRBV21-1 is shown as a pseudogene. This CDR3 has 14 residues.

This clone was counted once. The chain combines TRBV27 with TRBJ2-1, with 9 bases lining up with TRBD2. Losses at the gene ends were 7 bases for V and 3 bases for J; bases not matched to a gene: 10. The germline CDR1 and CDR2 sequences are MNHEY and SMNVEV (reference sequence). The CDR3 is made up of 16 amino acids. DNA for the CDR3: TGTGCCAGCAAAGTTTTGGGGCGGGAGGGCTACAATGAGCAGTTCTTC. It yields the protein CASKVLGREGYNEQFF.

The rearrangement uses TRBV19 and TRBJ1-1; D is uncertain. The CDR3 runs to 13 residues. Germline CDR1 and CDR2: LNHDA and SQIVND (reference sequence). Trimming stripped 6 bases from V and 1 base from J, with 9 bases between. The CDR3 sequence is CASRRRKNTEAFF. The CDR3 DNA reads TGTGCCAGTAGAAGAAGGAAGAACACTGAAGCTTTCTTT.

This chain links TRBV12-3 or TRBV12-4 with TRBJ2-1; 8 bases fit TRBD2. The ends lost 8 bases at V and 9 bases at J; junction bases unmatched: 6. The CDR3 runs to 12 residues. CDR3 in DNA: TGTGCCAGCCTCGGGGGGGACGGTGAGCAGTTCTTC. The encoded protein is CASLGGDGEQFF.

The chain has TRBV18 and TRBJ1-2; TRBD1 is a possible D gene (5 bases). Trimming took 0 bases from V and 6 from J, leaving 14 bases between them. Germline CDR1 is KGHSH and CDR2 is LQKENI. The CDR3 is 15 amino acids. This chain's CDR3 is CASSPPKPSGNGYTF. The CDR3 nucleotides are TGTGCCAGCTCACCACCGAAGCCTTCAGGGAATGGCTACACCTTC.

This clone was observed a single time. The gene calls are TRBV5-6 and TRBJ1-2; TRBD1 is a possible D gene (5 bases). Germline lookup yields CDR1 SGHDT and CDR2 YYEEEE. The CDR3 runs to 16 residues. Trimming pared 4 bases from V and 4 bases from J, leaving 20 bases between. CDR3 sequence reads: CASSLVLGERVYGYTF. CDR3 bases: TGTGCCAGCAGCCTGGTTTTGGGGGAAAGGGTCTATGGCTACACCTTC.

The rearrangement joins TRBV6-4 to TRBJ2-1, with no clear D. Germline V gene data show CDR1 as MRHNA and CDR2 as SNTAGT. V was clipped by 3 bases and J by 0 bases, with 6 bases between them. This CDR3 comprises 14 residues. The CDR3 is CASSEQSSYNEQFF. As DNA, the CDR3 is TGTGCCAGCAGTGAACAGTCCTCCTACAATGAGCAGTTCTTC.

The CDR3 DNA is TGCGCCAGCAGCCGGGCCCCACCATCAGCGTCCAAAAACATTCAGTACTTC. Translated, it gives CASSRAPPSASKNIQYF. J is TRBJ2-4 and V is TRBV5-1; no reliable D call. Germline V gene lookup returns CDR1 SGHRS and CDR2 YFSETQ. The CDR3 has 17 residues. V lost 4 bases, J lost 2 bases, and 19 bases lay in between.

The chain joins TRBV9 to TRBJ1-6, with D possibly being TRBD1 (5 bases). The CDR3 contains 14 residues. V shed 7 bases and J shed 7 bases, with 15 bases lying between them. CDR1 and CDR2 (germline): SGDLS, YYNGEE. CDR3 region: CASGISGANSPLHF. In DNA, the CDR3 is TGTGCCAGCGGGATCTCCGGGGCCAATTCACCCCTCCACTTT.

CDR3 in DNA: TGTGCCAGCAGCGTAGGAGGACTAAACTCTGGAAACACCATATATTTT. Protein sequence: CASSVGGLNSGNTIYF. The chain uses TRBV9 and TRBJ1-3; D is undetermined. The CDR3 is made up of 16 amino acids. The V end was cut by 0 bases, the J end by 0 bases, with 10 bases between. Germline CDR1 SGDLS, CDR2 YYNGEE.

CDR3 region: CSVERAVNNEQFF. CDR3 bases: TGCAGCGTTGAGCGGGCCGTTAACAATGAGCAGTTCTTC. The genes are TRBV29-1 and TRBJ2-1, with a weak D call TRBD2 (5 bases). CDR3 size: 13 residues. Trimming took off 3 bases at V and 5 bases at J, with 11 bases between the two ends. From germline, CDR1 is SQVTM and CDR2 ANQGSEA.

This rearrangement joins TRBV15 to TRBJ2-2; TRBD1 matches at 11 bases. Germline CDR1 and CDR2: LNHNV and YYDKDF (reference sequence). The V segment lost 7 bases and the J segment 4 bases; nucleotides outside the gene matches: 5. The CDR3 runs 15 residues. For the CDR3, the DNA is TGTGCCACCACCCAAGGACAGGGGGCCACCGGGGAGCTGTTTTTT. It encodes CATTQGQGATGELFF.

The rearrangement links TRBV19 to TRBJ1-5; D unresolved. Trimming pared 4 bases from V and 1 base from J, leaving 14 bases between. This CDR3 is built from 16 residues. Germline values: CDR1 LNHDA, CDR2 SQIVND (reference sequence). DNA of the CDR3: TGTGCCAGTAGTACCCCCAAAGGGTGGAGCAATCAGCCCCAGCATTTT. Amino acid sequence: CASSTPKGWSNQPQHF.

The J gene is TRBJ1-1, the V gene TRBV7-3; D is perhaps TRBD1 (5 bases). The CDR3 consists of 15 residues. Trimming left V 2 bases short and J 2 bases short, with 12 bases between. Germline-derived CDR1 and CDR2 are SGHTA and FQGTGA. In DNA, the CDR3 is TGTGCCAGCAGCTTACTGACTGGGGCCAACACTGAAGCTTTCTTT. Encoded protein: CASSLLTGANTEAFF.

The rearrangement uses TRBV5-4 and TRBJ1-2; D remains ambiguous. The germline CDR1 and CDR2 sequences are SGHNT and YYREEE (reference sequence). This CDR3 region has 14 residues. V was cut by 4 bases and J by 2 bases, with 12 bases left in between. This CDR3 reads CASSTDPENYGYTF. CDR3 in DNA: TGTGCCAGCAGCACGGATCCTGAGAACTATGGCTACACCTTC.

With regard to this clone: The same CDR3 also results from other DNA sequences found in this sample. The chain joins TRBV19 to TRBJ1-1; D is ambiguous. The CDR3 has 12 residues. Germline values: CDR1 LNHDA, CDR2 SQIVND (reference sequence). With 3 bases removed from V and 1 base from J, the gap between germline ends came to 3 bases. CDR3 protein: CASSIGNTEAFF. Written as DNA, the CDR3 is TGTGCCAGTAGTATTGGGAACACTGAAGCTTTCTTT.

V is TRBV5-6 and J is TRBJ2-2; 7 bases are a match to TRBD1. This CDR3 region has 16 residues. Losses at the gene ends were 2 bases for V and 4 bases for J; bases not matched to a gene: 8. Germline V CDR1 and CDR2: SGHDT, YYEEEE. CDR3 loop: CASSFSDRRLTGELFF. The CDR3 nucleotides are TGTGCCAGCAGCTTTTCGGACAGGAGACTCACCGGGGAGCTGTTTTTT.

V gene TRBV19 combines with J gene TRBJ1-1; TRBD1 aligns across 10 bases. This CDR3 has 15 residues. V dropped 3 bases and J dropped 4; count of bases not matched to a gene: 5. Germline V lookup: CDR1 LNHDA, CDR2 SQIVND (reference sequence). CDR3 coding DNA: TGTGCCAGTAGTATTCTCCGGACAGGGGGCACTGAAGCTTTCTTT. Translated, it gives CASSILRTGGTEAFF. Combining the CDR3 with reference TRBV19 and TRBJ1-1 gives the whole variable domain DGGITQSPKYLFRKEGQNVTLSCEQNLNHDAMYWYRQDPGQGLRLIYYSQIVNDFQKGDIAEGYSVSREKKESFPLTVTSAQKNPTAFYLCASSILRTGGTEAFFGQGTRLTVV.

J is TRBJ2-1 and V is TRBV9; D may be TRBD1 or TRBD2 (7 bases each). Germline V gives CDR1 SGDLS, CDR2 YYNGEE. V lost 3 bases, J lost 10 bases, and 23 bases lay in between. The CDR3 runs 16 residues. The CDR3 here is CASSATGTFAGVEQFF. CDR3 DNA: TGTGCCAGCAGCGCGACAGGGACCTTTGCGGGAGTCGAGCAGTTCTTC.

Written as DNA, the CDR3 is TGTGCCAGCAGCTGGGATCTAACATACAAGGAAAAACTGTTTTTT. This encodes CASSWDLTYKEKLFF. This sequence joins TRBV5-5 and TRBJ1-4; unclear D gene. Germline V gene data show CDR1 as SGHKS and CDR2 as YYEKEE (reference sequence). Trimming removed 3 bases at V and 8 bases at J, with 17 bases between. This CDR3 is 15 amino acids long.

This rearrangement joins TRBV7-9 to TRBJ2-5, with D possibly TRBD2 on 6 matching bases. V was shortened by 1 base and J by 2 bases, with 11 bases between the two germline ends. The CDR3 loop spans 15 amino acids. CDR1 and CDR2 (germline): SEHNR, FQNEAQ (reference sequence). CDR3 region: CASSLEDYVQETQYF. Written as DNA, the CDR3 is TGTGCCAGCAGCTTAGAGGACTACGTACAAGAGACCCAGTACTTC.

The chain combines TRBV5-4 with TRBJ1-3, with a tentative D call TRBD1 (5 bases). Germline V gene data show CDR1 as SGHNT and CDR2 as YYREEE (reference sequence). The V end lost 1 base, the J end lost 0 bases, and 11 bases lay between the germline ends. CDR3 length: 16 amino acids. CDR3 DNA sequence: TGTGCCAGCAGCTTGACAGGATGGACCTCTGGAAACACCATATATTTT. Its protein product is CASSLTGWTSGNTIYF.

The CDR3 bases are TGTGCCAGCAGCGATGGGGGCAAGGATGGCTACACCTTC. Its translation: CASSDGGKDGYTF. The chain uses TRBV9 and TRBJ1-2, with D possibly being TRBD1 (6 bases). Germline CDR1 SGDLS, CDR2 YYNGEE. This CDR3 comprises 13 residues. Trimming pared 3 bases from V and 6 bases from J, leaving 12 bases between.

V is TRBV9 and J is TRBJ2-2, with unresolved D. This CDR3 has 17 amino acids. Trimming left V 4 bases short and J 8 bases short, with 24 bases between. Germline V CDR1 and CDR2: SGDLS, YYNGEE. As DNA, the CDR3 is TGTGCCAGCAGCCGTGAGACCTCACCCGTTATTAAAGGGGAGCTGTTTTTT. It translates to CASSRETSPVIKGELFF.

The V call is TRBV16, the J call TRBJ1-1; D is undetermined. The germline CDR1 and CDR2 sequences are KGHSY and FQNENV. The CDR3 runs to 15 residues. Trimming took 4 bases from V and 4 from J, leaving 16 bases between them. The CDR3 here is CASSLTSAEVTEAFF. CDR3 DNA: TGTGCCAGCAGCCTCACCTCAGCGGAGGTCACTGAAGCTTTCTTT.

The chain combines TRBV7-9 with TRBJ2-7; no reliable D call. The CDR3 has 12 residues. CDR1 is SEHNR, CDR2 FQNEAQ, per germline (reference sequence). Trimming left V 5 bases short and J 1 base short, with 6 bases between. This CDR3 is CASSRQSYEQYF. DNA for the CDR3: TGTGCCAGCAGCCGACAATCCTACGAGCAGTACTTC. The whole variable domain, remainder taken from reference TRBV7-9 and TRBJ2-7, is DTGVSQNPRHKITKRGQNVTFRCDPISEHNRLYWYRQTLGQGPEFLTYFQNEAQLEKSRLLSDRFSAERPKGSFSTLEIQRTEQGDSAMYLCASSRQSYEQYFGPGTRLTVT.

The chain is built from TRBV6-5 and TRBJ2-3; maybe TRBD1 (6 bases). Germline V gene lookup returns CDR1 MNHEY and CDR2 SVGAGI. Trimming took off 6 bases at V and 4 bases at J, with 14 bases between the two ends. The CDR3 has 14 amino acids. The CDR3 protein is CASRIQGSADTQYF. DNA of the CDR3: TGTGCCAGCAGAATACAGGGTTCTGCAGATACGCAGTATTTT.

The chain couples TRBV6-5 to TRBJ2-7; D is possibly TRBD2 (5 bases). The germline V gene encodes CDR1 MNHEY and CDR2 SVGAGI. This CDR3 comprises 15 residues. Trimming pared 6 bases from V and 6 bases from J, leaving 21 bases between. For the CDR3, the DNA is TGTGCCAGCAGCAAACTAGAGGGAACCTTTGGCGAGCAGTACTTC. Its protein product is CASSKLEGTFGEQYF.